These 17 T cell receptor beta chains were all obtained from the same sample, sequenced in a study of T cell responses to AZD1222 COVID-19 vaccine. Sequencing was performed with immunoSEQ multiplex PCR; in TCRdb, only in-frame clones are kept and a portion is missing. The sample lists around 150,000 clones; 70% to 90% were seen once. The source was peripheral blood, collected on day 0 of MenACWY control vaccination. These receptors came from an adult in good health.

The genes are TRBV7-2 and TRBJ2-2, with 10 positions matching TRBD1. The ends lost 1 base at V and 7 bases at J; junction bases unmatched: 6. Per the germline V gene, CDR1 is SGHTA and CDR2 is FQGNSA. The CDR3 runs 16 residues. DNA for the CDR3: TGTGCCAGCAGCTTAGTGGGGACAGGGGCGGACGGGGAGCTGTTTTTT. This gives the protein CASSLVGTGADGELFF.

The chain couples TRBV6-5 to TRBJ1-5; the D is unclear. Looked up from germline, CDR1 is MNHEY and CDR2 is SVGAGI. Trimming took 6 bases from V and 0 from J, leaving 9 bases between them. This CDR3 contains 14 residues. Here the CDR3 DNA reads TGTGCCAGCAGACCAACATATAGCAATCAGCCCCAGCATTTT. It is translated as CASRPTYSNQPQHF.

The V gene is TRBV4-2, the J gene TRBJ1-1; 7 bases are shared with TRBD1. The germline V gene has CDR1 LGHNA and CDR2 YNFKEQ. Trimming at V came to 1 base and at J to 7 bases, leaving 12 bases not matched to a gene. This CDR3 region has 16 residues. This CDR3 reads CASSQAGTAMGGEAFF. The CDR3 nucleotides read TGTGCCAGCAGCCAAGCCGGGACAGCTATGGGGGGTGAAGCTTTCTTT.

The gene calls are TRBV29-1 and TRBJ2-1; 9 bases fit TRBD1. The germline V gene has CDR1 SQVTM and CDR2 ANQGSEA. Germline trimming cut 6 bases from V and 0 bases from J; bases unmatched to any gene: 6. This CDR3 contains 15 residues. The CDR3 region is CSVDRGLSSYNEQFF. CDR3 nucleotides: TGCAGCGTGGACAGGGGATTGAGCTCCTACAATGAGCAGTTCTTC.

The chain is built from TRBV4-2 and TRBJ2-7, with TRBD1 identical over 8 bases. V lost 1 base, J lost 6 bases, and 2 bases stayed unmatched. CDR1 and CDR2 (germline): LGHNA, YNFKEQ. The CDR3 is 13 residues long. The CDR3 loop reads CASSQGTGSEQYF. DNA of the CDR3: TGTGCCAGCAGCCAAGGGACAGGGTCCGAGCAGTACTTC.

The CDR3 nucleotides read TGTGCCAGCAGTTTATTTTGGGGGGCGCAGAGTGGCTACACCTTC. Translated, it gives CASSLFWGAQSGYTF. The chain couples TRBV27 to TRBJ1-2, with D maybe TRBD1 (6 bases). The CDR3 is made up of 15 amino acids. Per germline, CDR1 MNHEY and CDR2 SMNVEV (reference sequence). V dropped 1 base and J dropped 7 bases, with 16 bases sitting between them.

V gene TRBV5-1 combines with J gene TRBJ1-1; D might be TRBD1 (5 bases). The V end was cut by 4 bases, the J end by 1 base, with 14 bases between. CDR1 is SGHRS, CDR2 YFSETQ, per germline. The CDR3 runs 15 residues. CDR3 loop: CASSEAPQGNTEAFF. As DNA, the CDR3 is TGCGCCAGCAGCGAAGCCCCCCAGGGGAACACTGAAGCTTTCTTT.

This clone was detected only a few times. The V call is TRBV6-1, the J call TRBJ1-2; D ambiguous. CDR1 MNHNS and CDR2 SASEGT come from the germline V gene. Between the trimmed V and J ends, which lost 3 bases and 0 bases, there was a span of 5 bases. The CDR3 length is 13 residues. Written as DNA, the CDR3 is TGTGCCAGCAGTGATCTAGCTAACTATGGCTACACCTTC. Translated, it gives CASSDLANYGYTF.

CDR3 loop: CASSLGSRATIQETQYF. The DNA of the CDR3 is TGCGCCAGCAGCTTGGGTTCGAGGGCAACAATACAAGAGACCCAGTACTTC. The rearrangement joins TRBV5-1 to TRBJ2-5, with D perhaps TRBD2 (5 bases). Trimming left V 0 bases short and J 2 bases short, with 17 bases between. The CDR3 spans 17 residues. Germline V CDR1 and CDR2: SGHRS, YFSETQ.

This clone turned up a few times. The chain uses TRBV12-3 or TRBV12-4 and TRBJ2-7; D is undetermined. The CDR3 totals 11 residues. V lost 3 bases, J lost 5 bases, and 5 bases lay in between. The CDR3 DNA reads as TGTGCCAGCAGTTTTAGTGACGAGCAGTACTTC. Amino acid sequence: CASSFSDEQYF.

This clone was recorded a few times. Other DNA sequences of this sample code for an identical CDR3. The rearrangement uses TRBV5-4 and TRBJ1-3; D is ambiguous. This CDR3 spans 14 amino acids. From germline, CDR1 is SGHNT and CDR2 YYREEE (reference sequence). The V end lost 2 bases, the J end lost 0 bases, and 6 bases lay between the germline ends. DNA of the CDR3: TGTGCCAGCAGCTTATCAGGCTCTGGAAACACCATATATTTT. Protein product: CASSLSGSGNTIYF.

This chain connects TRBV12-3 or TRBV12-4 to TRBJ1-5; no reliable D call. Trimming took off 5 bases at V and 7 bases at J, with 9 bases between the two ends. The CDR3 has 12 amino acids. In nucleotides, the CDR3 is TGTGCCAGCAGTCGTGGCACCCAGCCCCAGCATTTT. Its protein is CASSRGTQPQHF.

The J gene is TRBJ2-2, the V gene TRBV5-5, with unresolved D. The CDR3 contains 17 residues. Germline assignment: CDR1 SGHKS and CDR2 YYEKEE (reference sequence). With 0 bases removed from V and 0 bases from J, the gap between germline ends came to 12 bases. The CDR3 nucleotides read TGTGCCAGCAGCTTGGAACAGTGGACCTCGAACACCGGGGAGCTGTTTTTT. Encoded protein: CASSLEQWTSNTGELFF.

The CDR3 DNA reads as TGTGCCAGCAGGGGACAGACGAACACTGAAGCTTTCTTT. This translates into CASRGQTNTEAFF. The genes are TRBV19 and TRBJ1-1; 7 positions match TRBD1. The junction had 5 bases not matched to a gene; V was cut back by 9 bases and J by 1 base. CDR3 length: 13 residues. The germline gives CDR1 LNHDA, CDR2 SQIVND (reference sequence).

The chain employs TRBV4-3 and TRBJ1-4; D gene ambiguous. With 1 base removed from V and 8 bases from J, the gap between germline ends came to 14 bases. The CDR3 covers 15 residues. CDR1 is LGHNA, CDR2 YSLEER, per germline. The CDR3: CASSQGLPGREKLFF. The DNA for the CDR3 is TGCGCCAGCAGCCAAGGCCTCCCAGGAAGGGAAAAACTGTTTTTT.

The chain employs TRBV10-3 and TRBJ1-3, with a weak D call TRBD1 (6 bases). CDR1 is ENHRY, CDR2 SYGVKD, per germline. V lost 2 bases and J lost 2, with 10 bases in between. The CDR3 runs to 15 residues. The CDR3 is CAISEARGTGNTIYF. The CDR3 DNA reads as TGTGCCATCAGTGAGGCCAGGGGAACTGGAAACACCATATATTTT.

The chain uses TRBV4-2 and TRBJ2-6; the D gene is possibly TRBD2 (7 bases). The germline V gene encodes CDR1 LGHNA and CDR2 YNFKEQ. The V and J ends lost 5 bases and 0 bases respectively, with 20 bases between them. CDR3 length equals 19 residues. The DNA for the CDR3 is TGTGCCAGCAGCTCTACCTTAGGCGGGGGCGTCTCTGGGGCCAACGTCCTGACTTTC. It codes for CASSSTLGGGVSGANVLTF.